This TCR beta chain was retrieved from a study of beta chain features in type 1 diabetes. General study results and limits: Within patients, naive, central memory and Treg TCRB repertoires seemed more similar than within healthy donors.

Averaging around 120 mL, one heparinised blood draw was given by each donor. Isolation of CD4+ naive, central memory, regulatory and stem cell-like memory cells was achieved by sorting via CD45RO/CCR7/CD25/CD127/CD95/CD27. This clone occurred a few times. Its antigen is not identified. Looked up from germline, CDR1 is GTSNPN and CDR2 is SVGIG (reference sequence). The CDR3 totals 13 residues. Trimming cost V 4 bases and J 6 bases; bases outside gene matches: 3. Of the isolated RNA, all was reverse transcribed, and so the sequenced material was expressed TCRB transcripts. Generated by immunoSEQ multiplex PCR, the TCRdb table keeps only in-frame clones and is missing some. The table shows some 150,000 clones, with 8% to 13% occurring only once.

Sequenced: naive CD4+ T cells from blood. The receptor was derived from a young man in good health. The V gene is TRBV30, the J gene TRBJ2-1, with 10 bases fitting TRBD2. CDR3 in amino acids: CAWNSGGTNEQFF. CDR3 bases: TGTGCCTGGAATAGCGGGGGGACCAATGAGCAGTTCTTC.